This TCR beta chain appears in the sequencing data of a study of PD-L1 blockade in urothelial cancer. Study background: A median of approximately 150,000 T cells was found in the blood samples. Study findings and constraints: Durable benefit accompanied greater 3-week expansion of tumor-associated blood clones.

As for this clone: Antigen unknown.

This table comes from immunoSEQ multiplex PCR, and its TCRdb copy is limited to in-frame clones, with some not included. The table records about 24,000 clones, approximately 88% of them present only once. Peripheral blood mononuclear cells were collected from every patient before and during treatment, yielding between 1 and 8 samples per patient. Sample: PBMCs, taken around atezolizumab (anti-PD-L1) treatment. This TCR was sampled from a man aged 50 or older with urothelial cancer.

The CDR3 DNA is TGTGCCAGCAGCGCCCTGGGACTAGCGGGAGGAACGTACACCGGGGAGCTGTTTTTT. This codes for CASSALGLAGGTYTGELFF. The chain is built from TRBV5-6 and TRBJ2-2; 15 bases fit TRBD2. The CDR3 has 19 amino acids. V lost 4 bases and J lost 3; bases outside the gene matches: 10. Germline V CDR1 and CDR2: SGHDT, YYEEEE.